A single sample gave rise to the 20 T cell receptor beta chains below, sequenced in a study of cytomegalovirus exposure and HLA in healthy donors. The PCR had 60 Vbeta and 13 Jbeta primers. Libraries were prepared by immunoSEQ multiplex PCR; TCRdb keeps only in-frame clonotypes and omits some of them. The sample records over 150,000 clones, around 77% being singletons. The sample consisted of PBMCs. Source of these receptors: a woman in her 30s in good health and CMV-seronegative.

This clone was picked up one time. The V call is TRBV27, the J call TRBJ2-3; 8 positions agree with TRBD2. After removal of 6 bases from V and 14 bases from J, the junction contained 19 bases not matched to a gene. CDR1 is MNHEY and CDR2 is SMNVEV in the germline V gene (reference sequence). The CDR3 covers 15 residues. The CDR3 loop reads CASSPLGGGPGAAYF. CDR3 sequence (DNA): TGTGCCAGCAGCCCTCTGGGCGGGGGGCCCGGTGCGGCGTATTTT.

This chain connects TRBV11-2 to TRBJ2-7, with TRBD1 matching 8 bases. Looked up from germline, CDR1 is SGHAT and CDR2 is FQNNGV. The CDR3 runs to 13 residues. V lost 5 bases to trimming and J lost 4 bases; unmatched junction nucleotides: 4. The CDR3 sequence: CASSIGQGYEQYF. In nucleotides, the CDR3 is TGTGCCAGCAGCATCGGACAGGGATACGAGCAGTACTTC.

The chain uses TRBV27 and TRBJ2-7, with D possibly being TRBD2 (5 bases). Germline values: CDR1 MNHEY, CDR2 SMNVEV (reference sequence). V shed 3 bases and J shed 4 bases, with 13 bases lying between them. The CDR3 has 14 residues. The CDR3 bases are TGTGCCAGCAGTTTCGGGGTTTCGGGATACGAGCAGTACTTC. Amino acid sequence: CASSFGVSGYEQYF.

The rearrangement joins TRBV7-8 to TRBJ1-2; D is unresolved. There are 14 residues in the CDR3. The V end lost 2 bases, the J end lost 5 bases, and 12 bases lay between the germline ends. In germline, CDR1 is SGHVS, CDR2 FQNEAQ. In DNA, the CDR3 is TGTGCCAGCAGCTTATGGACTGAACAGTATGGCTACACCTTC. Its protein is CASSLWTEQYGYTF.

CDR3 loop: CATVDSSYEQYF. CDR3 in DNA: TGTGCCACCGTCGACAGTTCCTACGAGCAGTACTTC. The chain is built from TRBV10-3 and TRBJ2-7; D may be TRBD1 (5 bases). V shed 10 bases and J shed 1 base, with 11 bases lying between them. The germline CDR1 and CDR2 sequences are ENHRY and SYGVKD. This CDR3 is 12 amino acids long.

The chain recombines TRBV28 with TRBJ2-3, with a possible D match to TRBD2 (5 bases). CDR1 and CDR2 (germline): MDHEN, SYDVKM. This CDR3 region has 15 residues. Deletions cut 5 bases from V and 8 bases from J, with 20 bases between. This chain's CDR3 is CASSPPGASRGTQYF. CDR3 DNA: TGTGCCAGCAGTCCCCCCGGCGCTAGCCGTGGTACGCAGTATTTT.

The V call is TRBV7-9, the J call TRBJ1-2; 9 positions agree with TRBD1. V dropped 3 bases and J dropped 0; count of bases not matched to a gene: 5. The germline V gene has CDR1 SEHNR and CDR2 FQNEAQ (reference sequence). This CDR3 region has 16 residues. The CDR3 reads CASSFTGGPTNYGYTF. The CDR3, as DNA: TGTGCCAGCAGCTTTACAGGGGGCCCAACTAACTATGGCTACACCTTC.

This chain connects TRBV7-2 to TRBJ1-4, with TRBD1 matching 7 bases. CDR3 size: 15 residues. Germline V gives CDR1 SGHTA, CDR2 FQGNSA. The V segment lost 0 bases and the J segment 5 bases; nucleotides outside the gene matches: 3. CDR3 sequence: CASSLARQGNEKLFF. CDR3 in DNA: TGTGCCAGCAGCTTAGCCCGACAGGGAAATGAAAAACTGTTTTTT.

J is TRBJ2-3 and V is TRBV6-1; D perhaps matches TRBD1 (5 bases). The V gene lost 5 bases and the J gene lost 2 bases, with 14 bases spanning the gap. This CDR3 has 15 amino acids. Per germline, CDR1 MNHNS and CDR2 SASEGT. This CDR3 is CASSTLGHLTDTQYF. The CDR3 DNA reads TGTGCCAGCAGTACCCTTGGACACCTCACAGATACGCAGTATTTT.

The rearrangement links TRBV20-1 to TRBJ2-4; 7 bases line up with TRBD2. This CDR3 region has 11 residues. CDR1 is DFQATT and CDR2 is SNEGSKA in the germline V gene (reference sequence). The V and J ends lost 7 bases and 6 bases, in that order; junction bases with no gene match: 3. This CDR3 is CSGLAVNIQYF. The CDR3 nucleotides read TGCAGTGGACTAGCCGTAAACATTCAGTACTTC.

The chain has TRBV14 and TRBJ1-1, with D possibly TRBD1 on 5 matching bases. The CDR3 runs 12 residues. CDR1 is SGHDN and CDR2 is FVKESK in the germline V gene. The germline V and J ends were trimmed by 2 bases and 8 bases, with 9 bases remaining between them. The CDR3 sequence is CASSQRNREAFF. CDR3 sequence (DNA): TGTGCCAGCAGCCAAAGGAACAGGGAAGCTTTCTTT.

This clone came up a few times. J is TRBJ1-2 and V is TRBV6-5; no clear D gene. The CDR3 contains 14 residues. CDR1 is MNHEY, CDR2 SVGAGI, per germline. The V end lost 0 bases, the J end lost 7 bases, and 12 bases lay between the germline ends. This chain's CDR3 is CASSYSRLGPGYTF. The CDR3 DNA reads as TGTGCCAGCAGTTACTCTCGACTGGGTCCTGGCTACACCTTC.

The chain carries TRBV30 and TRBJ2-5; D not certain. The J call may be faulty, since TRBJ2-7 better matches the DNA end. The CDR3 runs 13 residues. CDR1 is GTSNPN and CDR2 is SVGIG in the germline V gene (reference sequence). The CDR3 bases are TGTGCCTGGATGACTGCTTCGGCCTACGAGCAGTACTTC. Protein: CAWMTASAYEQYF.

This clone was recorded once. The chain links TRBV25-1 to TRBJ2-7, with D perhaps matching TRBD1 (6 bases). This CDR3 spans 15 amino acids. Deletions cut 5 bases from V and 0 bases from J, with 14 bases between. Germline CDR1 is MGHDK and CDR2 is SYGVNS. CDR3 coding DNA: TGTGCCAGCAGTTCGTGGAAGGGGGACTCCTACGAGCAGTACTTC. Protein: CASSSWKGDSYEQYF.

This clone was seen just once. The gene calls are TRBV6-4 and TRBJ2-1; the match to TRBD2 covers 10 bases. CDR3 length equals 18 residues. With V trimmed by 4 bases and J by 6 bases, 15 bases remained unmatched. Germline V gene lookup returns CDR1 MRHNA and CDR2 SNTAGT. CDR3 in amino acids: CASSAETSGQSRANEQFF. CDR3 coding DNA: TGTGCCAGCAGTGCGGAGACTAGCGGGCAAAGTAGGGCCAATGAGCAGTTCTTC.

The chain joins TRBV18 to TRBJ2-5; 8 positions agree with TRBD2. TRBJ2-7 matches the DNA end more closely, so the J call is doubtful. The CDR3 is 17 residues long. Germline CDR1 reads KGHSH; CDR2 reads LQKENI. The DNA of the CDR3 is TGTGCCAGCTCACCACCAACTGGGCGAGCGGGAGCCTACGAGCAGTACTTC. Amino acid sequence: CASSPPTGRAGAYEQYF.

This chain links TRBV5-1 with TRBJ1-4; D is possibly TRBD1 (6 bases). The CDR3 has 14 amino acids. V lost 1 base to trimming and J lost 6 bases, with 10 bases between them. Germline CDR1 is SGHRS and CDR2 is YFSETQ. The DNA for the CDR3 is TGCGCCAGCAGCTTGCAGGGGTCAGATGAAAAACTGTTTTTT. It is translated as CASSLQGSDEKLFF.

There are a few counts of this clone. This chain joins TRBV4-2 and TRBJ2-3, with D unclear. Germline loops: CDR1 LGHNA, CDR2 YNFKEQ. The CDR3 spans 16 residues. V lost 0 bases and J lost 1, with 11 bases in between. The CDR3 spells CASSQERGGGTDTQYF. The DNA of the CDR3 is TGTGCCAGCAGCCAAGAGCGAGGTGGTGGCACAGATACGCAGTATTTT.

The chain recombines TRBV27 with TRBJ1-2; D possibly corresponds to TRBD1 (6 bases). CDR1 and CDR2 from the germline V gene are MNHEY and SMNVEV (reference sequence). This CDR3 comprises 14 residues. V gave up 1 base and J gave up 4 bases, with 10 bases separating them. Here the CDR3 reads CASSLYAGAYGYTF. CDR3 nucleotide sequence: TGTGCCAGCAGTTTATACGCAGGGGCCTATGGCTACACCTTC.

V is TRBV28 and J is TRBJ1-5, with D maybe TRBD1 (5 bases). Trimming left V 5 bases short and J 4 bases short, with 12 bases between. Germline V CDR1 and CDR2: MDHEN, SYDVKM. This CDR3 spans 14 amino acids. Written as DNA, the CDR3 is TGTGCCAGCAGTCACCGGAAGGGGAATCAGCCCCAGCATTTT. Protein sequence: CASSHRKGNQPQHF.